This passage covers 20 T cell receptor beta chains from one sample sequenced in a study of preoperative IRX-2 immunotherapy in early breast cancer. Treatment of the sample: preoperative locoregional IRX-2 cytokine immunotherapy. Sequencing was performed with immunoSEQ multiplex PCR; in TCRdb, only in-frame clones are kept and a portion is missing. There are approximately 3,600 clones in the sample; 71% occur only once, and more than 5.5% lies in the top ten. The material sequenced was tumor tissue, taken after IRX-2 immunotherapy. The source of these receptors is a human donor with breast cancer.

The chain employs TRBV19 and TRBJ1-1; D gene uncertain. This CDR3 region has 15 residues. The ends were cut back, 5 bases at V and 1 base at J, with 14 bases in the middle. In germline, CDR1 is LNHDA, CDR2 SQIVND (reference sequence). The CDR3 protein is CASSFRVGRNTEAFF. The CDR3 DNA reads TGTGCCAGTAGTTTCCGAGTAGGGAGGAACACTGAAGCTTTCTTT.

The chain carries TRBV11-3 and TRBJ2-7, with 10 bases aligning to TRBD2. Germline V lookup: CDR1 SGHNT, CDR2 YENEEA. J lost 7 bases, V lost 6 bases, and 9 bases had no gene match. The CDR3 sequence is 14 residues long. The DNA of the CDR3 is TGTGCCAGCAGTTCCACCGGGACTAGCGAAGAGCAGTACTTC. This sequence encodes CASSSTGTSEEQYF.

J is TRBJ1-5 and V is TRBV29-1; no reliable D call. The CDR3 runs to 14 residues. Trimming cost V 7 bases and J 4 bases, with 17 bases left between them. The V gene's germline CDR1 is SQVTM and CDR2 ANQGSEA. The CDR3 loop is CSETRPGINQPQHF. CDR3 nucleotides: TGCAGCGAGACCCGACCGGGAATTAATCAGCCCCAGCATTTT.

The rearrangement joins TRBV11-3 to TRBJ1-3; D is unresolved. Germline CDR1 is SGHNT and CDR2 is YENEEA. The CDR3 totals 14 residues. The V and J ends lost 5 bases and 0 bases respectively, with 8 bases between them. The CDR3 here is CASSQQFSGNTIYF. The CDR3 bases are TGTGCCAGCAGCCAGCAGTTCTCTGGAAACACCATATATTTT.

V usage is TRBV6-8 and J usage is TRBJ1-1; 7 bases match TRBD1. The CDR3 has 14 amino acids. Losses at the gene ends were 5 bases for V and 3 bases for J; bases not matched to a gene: 6. Germline V gene sequence: CDR1 MNHGY, CDR2 SAAAGT. DNA for the CDR3: TGTGCCAGCAGTCTGACAGGGCTTGACACTGAAGCTTTCTTT. Encoded protein: CASSLTGLDTEAFF.

This chain joins TRBV18 and TRBJ1-4; 11 bases line up with TRBD1. The CDR3 has 17 residues. Losses at the gene ends were 0 bases for V and 7 bases for J; bases not matched to a gene: 7. Looked up from germline, CDR1 is KGHSH and CDR2 is LQKENI. Here the CDR3 reads CASSPPRTGGGGEKLFF. CDR3 bases: TGTGCCAGCTCACCACCCCGGACAGGGGGCGGAGGTGAAAAACTGTTTTTT. Variable domain in full (rest from reference TRBV18 and TRBJ1-4): NAGVMQNPRHLVRRRGQEARLRCSPMKGHSHVYWYRQLPEEGLKFMVYLQKENIIDESGMPKERFSAEFPKEGPSILRIQQVVRGDSAAYFCASSPPRTGGGGEKLFFGSGTQLSVL.

This chain joins TRBV14 and TRBJ2-7, with TRBD1 matching over 9 bases. This CDR3 region has 17 residues. Losses at the gene ends were 3 bases for V and 6 bases for J; bases not matched to a gene: 15. Looked up from germline, CDR1 is SGHDN and CDR2 is FVKESK. The CDR3 protein is CASSHPSGNRGLGEQYF. The CDR3 bases are TGTGCCAGCAGCCACCCCTCCGGCAACAGGGGGCTCGGCGAGCAGTACTTC.

The rearrangement joins TRBV7-5 to TRBJ2-7; TRBD1 reflects the table's D call only, with no check against the DNA. TRBV7-5 is reported as a pseudogene. The CDR3 spans 14 residues. CDR3 sequence: CASSPTGRFDEQYF. The CDR3 DNA follows: TGTGCCAGCAGCCCGACAGGGCGGTTCGACGAGCAGTACTTC.

The V and J genes are TRBV6-8 and TRBJ1-5, with D possibly being TRBD1 (6 bases). V gave up 8 bases and J gave up 3 bases, with 11 bases separating them. This CDR3 is 13 amino acids long. Germline CDR1 reads MNHGY; CDR2 reads SAAAGT. CDR3 nucleotides: TGTGCCAGCCACCGGGGGCTCAATCAGCCCCAGCATTTT. It encodes CASHRGLNQPQHF.

The V gene is TRBV6-8, the J gene TRBJ1-2; 7 nucleotides line up with TRBD1. This CDR3 spans 14 amino acids. The V gene end was trimmed by 0 bases and the J gene end by 2 bases; junction bases not matched to a gene: 0. Germline V gene lookup returns CDR1 MNHGY and CDR2 SAAAGT. In DNA form, the CDR3 reads TGTGCCAGCAGTTACTCGACAGGGAACTATGGCTACACCTTC. Amino acid sequence: CASSYSTGNYGYTF.

In nucleotides, the CDR3 is TGTGCCAGCAGTTCGCATAACTGGGGGCGAGGCTACACCTTC. Protein: CASSSHNWGRGYTF. The V call is TRBV6-8, the J call TRBJ1-2, with D possibly matching TRBD1 (6 bases). Trimming took off 4 bases at V and 8 bases at J, with 17 bases between the two ends. The CDR3 extends over 14 amino acids. Germline V gene lookup returns CDR1 MNHGY and CDR2 SAAAGT.

This chain links TRBV29-1 with TRBJ1-2; TRBD1 matches 7 bases. V trimming: 5 bases; J trimming: 0 bases; junction bases outside the gene matches: 9. The germline V gene encodes CDR1 SQVTM and CDR2 ANQGSEA. The CDR3 is made up of 15 amino acids. This chain's CDR3 is CSVLQGSWANYGYTF. CDR3 bases: TGCAGCGTTCTACAGGGGAGTTGGGCTAACTATGGCTACACCTTC.

The rearrangement uses TRBV25-1 and TRBJ1-1, with D perhaps TRBD1 (5 bases). The germline gives CDR1 MGHDK, CDR2 SYGVNS. The CDR3 sequence is 15 residues long. V was clipped by 10 bases and J by 4 bases, with 22 bases between them. CDR3: CATSGWGNLGTEAFF. CDR3 DNA: TGTGCCACGTCGGGTTGGGGGAATCTCGGCACTGAAGCTTTCTTT.

This sequence joins TRBV6-1 and TRBJ1-1, with unresolved D. Germline V gene sequence: CDR1 MNHNS, CDR2 SASEGT. CDR3 size: 12 residues. The ends were cut back, 0 bases at V and 8 bases at J, with 7 bases in the middle. The CDR3 DNA sequence: TGTGCCAGCAGTGAAGCGGGGTCGGAAGCTTTCTTT. Translating gives CASSEAGSEAFF.

The chain uses TRBV6-8 and TRBJ2-7, with D perhaps being TRBD1 or TRBD2 (6 bases each). Germline lookup yields CDR1 MNHGY and CDR2 SAAAGT. This CDR3 spans 13 amino acids. The V gene lost 10 bases and the J gene lost 5 bases, with 18 bases spanning the gap. The CDR3 here is CAIKGGPGDEQYV. CDR3 sequence (DNA): TGTGCCATCAAAGGGGGGCCCGGGGACGAGCAGTACGTC.

This clone was found once. CDR3 residues: CASSVSNNQPQHF. The CDR3 DNA is TGTGCCAGCAGTGTAAGCAACAATCAGCCCCAGCATTTT. The chain employs TRBV6-8 and TRBJ1-5; D gene uncertain. The CDR3 totals 13 residues. CDR1 MNHGY and CDR2 SAAAGT come from the germline V gene. V was pared by 5 bases and J by 3 bases, with 8 bases between.

The chain uses TRBV15 and TRBJ2-3; D perhaps matches TRBD1 (6 bases). Germline V lookup: CDR1 LNHNV, CDR2 YYDKDF (reference sequence). The CDR3 extends over 15 amino acids. V was cut by 0 bases and J by 3 bases, with 10 bases left in between. Here the CDR3 reads CATSRDTGKTDTQYF. The CDR3 coding sequence is TGTGCCACCAGCAGAGATACAGGGAAGACAGATACGCAGTATTTT.

This clone was seen only a few times. The rearrangement joins TRBV9 to TRBJ1-3; unclear D gene. The CDR3 extends over 16 amino acids. V lost 0 bases, J lost 9 bases, and 19 bases lay in between. The V gene's germline CDR1 is SGDLS and CDR2 YYNGEE. The CDR3 DNA follows: TGTGCCAGCAGCGTAGAGATAGGGTATCTTGAAGGCACCATATATTTT. Protein sequence: CASSVEIGYLEGTIYF.

The chain couples TRBV11-3 to TRBJ2-1; 7 bases align to TRBD1. From germline, CDR1 is SGHNT and CDR2 YENEEA. V was clipped by 1 base and J by 6 bases; unmatched bases: 6. The CDR3 runs to 15 residues. The CDR3 loop is CASSLGTGMGNEQFF. In DNA, the CDR3 is TGTGCCAGCAGCTTAGGGACAGGTATGGGCAATGAGCAGTTCTTC.

On this clone itself: One end of the junction is discordant with germline, which a read error may explain. This chain connects TRBV6-8 to TRBJ1-4, with unresolved D. The CDR3 sequence is 13 residues long. Germline V gives CDR1 MNHGY, CDR2 SAAAGT. The CDR3 protein is CASSDSTNEKLFF. The CDR3 DNA is TGTGCCAGCAGTGACTCAACTAATGAAAAACTGTTTTTT.